This entry concerns a single TCR beta chain. This sample was taken from a study of blood T cell repertoires in COVID-19. CDR3 length: 13 amino acids. Germline CDR1 KGHDR, CDR2 SFDVKD. After removal of 8 bases from V and 5 bases from J, the junction contained 4 bases not matched to a gene. This table comes from immunoSEQ multiplex PCR, and its TCRdb copy is limited to in-frame clones, with some not included. The sample consists of approximately 140,000 clones, approximately 84% of them appearing once. The rearrangement links TRBV24-1 to TRBJ2-2; 7 positions match TRBD1. Sequenced sample: peripheral blood. The receptor was derived from a human donor in a cohort sampled during active COVID-19. DNA of the CDR3: TGTGCCACCATGGGCAGGGGGACCGGGGAGCTGTTTTTT. Amino acid sequence: CATMGRGTGELFF.